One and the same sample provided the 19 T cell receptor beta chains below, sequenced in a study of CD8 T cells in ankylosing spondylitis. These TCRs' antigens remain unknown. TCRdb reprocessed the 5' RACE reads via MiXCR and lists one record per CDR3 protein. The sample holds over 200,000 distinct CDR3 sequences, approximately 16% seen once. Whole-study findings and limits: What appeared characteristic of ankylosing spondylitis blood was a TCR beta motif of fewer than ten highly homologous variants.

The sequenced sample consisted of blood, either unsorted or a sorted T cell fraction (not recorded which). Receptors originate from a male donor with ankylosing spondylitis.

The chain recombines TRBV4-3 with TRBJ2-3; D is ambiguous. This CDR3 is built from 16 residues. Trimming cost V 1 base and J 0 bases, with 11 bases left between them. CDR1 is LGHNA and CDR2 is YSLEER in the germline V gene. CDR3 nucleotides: TGCGCCAGCAGCCAAGGGAGTTTGACTAGCACAGATACGCAGTATTTT. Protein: CASSQGSLTSTDTQYF.

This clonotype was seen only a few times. The CDR3 DNA reads as TGTGCCAGCAGCTTGGGACCTGACGAGCAGTACTTC. This gives the protein CASSLGPDEQYF. The chain is built from TRBV5-6 and TRBJ2-7; D gene ambiguous. V gave up 0 bases and J gave up 5 bases, with 6 bases separating them. The CDR3 runs 12 residues. The germline CDR1 and CDR2 sequences are SGHDT and YYEEEE.

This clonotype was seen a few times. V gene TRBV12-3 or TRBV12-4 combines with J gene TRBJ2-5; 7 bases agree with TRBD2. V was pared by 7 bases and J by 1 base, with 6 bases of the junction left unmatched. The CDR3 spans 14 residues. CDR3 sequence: CASMAGDPQETQYF. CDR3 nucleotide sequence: TGTGCCAGCATGGCGGGGGACCCCCAAGAGACCCAGTACTTC.

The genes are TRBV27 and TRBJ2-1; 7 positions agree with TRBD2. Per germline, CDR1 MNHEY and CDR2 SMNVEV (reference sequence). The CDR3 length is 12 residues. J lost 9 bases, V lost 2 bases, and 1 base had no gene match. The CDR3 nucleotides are TGTGCCAGCAGTTTAACGGGGGGTGAGCAGTTCTTC. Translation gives CASSLTGGEQFF.

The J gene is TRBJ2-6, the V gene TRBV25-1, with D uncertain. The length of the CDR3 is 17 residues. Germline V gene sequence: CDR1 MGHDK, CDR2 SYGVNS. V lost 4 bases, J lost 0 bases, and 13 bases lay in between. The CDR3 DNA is TGTGCCAGCAGTGGCGCACGTCATGCCTCTGGGGCCAACGTCCTGACTTTC. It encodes CASSGARHASGANVLTF. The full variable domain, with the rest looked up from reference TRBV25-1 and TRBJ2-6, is EADIYQTPRYLVIGTGKKITLECSQTMGHDKMYWYQQDPGMELHLIHYSYGVNSTEKGDLSSESTVSRIRTEHFPLTLESARPSHTSQYLCASSGARHASGANVLTFGAGSRLTVL.

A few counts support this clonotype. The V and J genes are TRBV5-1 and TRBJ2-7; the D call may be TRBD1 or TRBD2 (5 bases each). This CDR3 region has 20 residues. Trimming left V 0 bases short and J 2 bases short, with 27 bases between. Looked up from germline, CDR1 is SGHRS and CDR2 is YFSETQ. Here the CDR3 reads CASSLVQLEPRVSEPYEQYF. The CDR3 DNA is TGCGCCAGCAGCTTGGTTCAGCTCGAACCCAGGGTTAGCGAACCCTACGAGCAGTACTTC.

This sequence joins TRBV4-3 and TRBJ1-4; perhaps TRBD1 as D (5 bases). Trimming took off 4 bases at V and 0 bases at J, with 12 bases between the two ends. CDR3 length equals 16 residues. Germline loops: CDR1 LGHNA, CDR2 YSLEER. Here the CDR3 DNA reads TGCGCCAGCAGCCCCCGGGACGGCTCAACTAATGAAAAACTGTTTTTT. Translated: CASSPRDGSTNEKLFF.

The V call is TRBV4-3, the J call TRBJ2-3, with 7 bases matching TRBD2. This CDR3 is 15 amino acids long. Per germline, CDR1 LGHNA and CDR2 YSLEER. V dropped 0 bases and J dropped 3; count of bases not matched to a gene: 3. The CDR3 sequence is CASSQERLATDTQYF. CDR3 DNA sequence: TGCGCCAGCAGCCAAGAAAGACTAGCAACAGATACGCAGTATTTT.

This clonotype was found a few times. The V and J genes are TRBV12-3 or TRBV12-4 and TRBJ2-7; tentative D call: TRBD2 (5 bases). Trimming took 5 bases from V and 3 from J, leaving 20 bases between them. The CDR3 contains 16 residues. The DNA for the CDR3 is TGTGCCAGCAGTCCCCACCGGGTGTGGGGAGACTACGAGCAGTACTTC. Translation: CASSPHRVWGDYEQYF.

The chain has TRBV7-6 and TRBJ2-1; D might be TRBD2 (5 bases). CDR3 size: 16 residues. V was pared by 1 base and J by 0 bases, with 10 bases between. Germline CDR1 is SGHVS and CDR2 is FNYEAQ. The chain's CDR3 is CASSLDPGSSYNEQFF. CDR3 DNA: TGTGCCAGCAGCTTAGATCCGGGGAGCTCCTACAATGAGCAGTTCTTC.

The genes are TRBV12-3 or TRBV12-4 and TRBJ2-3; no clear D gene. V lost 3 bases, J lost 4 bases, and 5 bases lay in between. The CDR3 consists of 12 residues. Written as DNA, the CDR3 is TGTGCCAGCAGTTTGATTCCAGATACGCAGTATTTT. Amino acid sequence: CASSLIPDTQYF.

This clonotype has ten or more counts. CDR3 DNA: TGTGCCAGCAGCTCCCTAGCGGGAGTCACCGGGGAGCTGTTTTTT. This encodes CASSSLAGVTGELFF. V usage is TRBV7-2 and J usage is TRBJ2-2, with TRBD2 identical over 10 bases. The CDR3 has 15 amino acids. V gave up 4 bases and J gave up 4 bases; unmatched junction bases: 3. Germline values: CDR1 SGHTA, CDR2 FQGNSA.

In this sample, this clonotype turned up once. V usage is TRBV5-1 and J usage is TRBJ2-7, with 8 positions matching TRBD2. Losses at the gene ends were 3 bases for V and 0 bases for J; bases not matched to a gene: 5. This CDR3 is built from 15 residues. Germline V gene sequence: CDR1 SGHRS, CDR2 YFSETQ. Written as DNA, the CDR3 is TGCGCCAGCAGCTACGTCGGGGGGGCCTCCTACGAGCAGTACTTC. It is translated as CASSYVGGASYEQYF.

CDR3 residues: CASSPNGGEPQHF. The CDR3 DNA sequence: TGTGCCAGCAGCCCAAATGGGGGAGAGCCCCAGCATTTT. This sequence joins TRBV9 and TRBJ1-5; possibly TRBD1 for D (5 bases). Per germline, CDR1 SGDLS and CDR2 YYNGEE. The ends were cut back, 4 bases at V and 8 bases at J, with 13 bases in the middle. This CDR3 spans 13 amino acids.

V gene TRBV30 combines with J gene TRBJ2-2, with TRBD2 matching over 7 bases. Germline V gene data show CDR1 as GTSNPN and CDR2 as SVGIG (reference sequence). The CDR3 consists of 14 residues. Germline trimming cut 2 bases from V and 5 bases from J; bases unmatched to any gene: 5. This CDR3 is CAWSINSGTGELFF. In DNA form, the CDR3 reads TGTGCCTGGAGTATAAATAGCGGGACCGGGGAGCTGTTTTTT.

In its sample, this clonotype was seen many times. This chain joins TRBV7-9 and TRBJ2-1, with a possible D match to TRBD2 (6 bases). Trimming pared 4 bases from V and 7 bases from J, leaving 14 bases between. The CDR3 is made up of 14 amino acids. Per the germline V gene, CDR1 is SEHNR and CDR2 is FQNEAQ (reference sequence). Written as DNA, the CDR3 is TGTGCCAGCAGCTCCGAGACTAGAGGGAATGAGCAGTTCTTC. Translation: CASSSETRGNEQFF.

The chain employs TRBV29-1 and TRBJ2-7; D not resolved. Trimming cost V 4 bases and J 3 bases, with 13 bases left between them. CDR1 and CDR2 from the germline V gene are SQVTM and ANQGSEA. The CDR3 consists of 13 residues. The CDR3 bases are TGCAGCGTTGTAAGGTTAAATGGCTACGAGCAGTACTTC. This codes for CSVVRLNGYEQYF.

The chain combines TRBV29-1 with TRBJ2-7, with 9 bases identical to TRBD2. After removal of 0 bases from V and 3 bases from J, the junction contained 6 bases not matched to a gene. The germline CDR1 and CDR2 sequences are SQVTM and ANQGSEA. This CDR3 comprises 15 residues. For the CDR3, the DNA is TGCAGCGTTGAAGATCGGGTTAGCGGGAGCTACGAGCAGTACTTC. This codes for CSVEDRVSGSYEQYF.

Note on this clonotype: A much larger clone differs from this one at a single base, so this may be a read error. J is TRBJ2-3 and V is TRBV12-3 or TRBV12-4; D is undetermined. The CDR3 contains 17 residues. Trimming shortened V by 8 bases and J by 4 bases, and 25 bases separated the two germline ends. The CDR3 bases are TGTGCCAGCTGTCCGGACCCGGTACGCCCTGGTGCAGATACGCAGTATTTT. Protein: CASCPDPVRPGADTQYF.